This T cell receptor (beta chain) was sequenced during a study of cytomegalovirus exposure and HLA in healthy donors. This CDR3 comprises 16 residues. The germline V gene encodes CDR1 SNHLY and CDR2 FYNNEI. The V end was cut by 10 bases, the J end by 1 base, with 22 bases between. The PCR made use of 60 Vbeta and 13 Jbeta primers. Sequencing used immunoSEQ multiplex PCR; TCRdb keeps in-frame clones, though not all of them. Of 170,000 or so clones listed, about 83% were seen once; the top ten hold under 5%. Regarding the study as a whole: Researchers catalogued roughly 170 TCR beta chains as cytomegalovirus-associated. Donor immune exposure was known only as CMV serostatus. For most TCR beta V segments, an earlier analysis put the productive rate at about 90% or about 30% of the time.

As concerns this clone: Antigen specificity is unknown.

This clonotype was sampled from a girl aged 5-17 years in good health and CMV-seropositive. V and J are TRBV2 and TRBJ1-1, with D tentatively TRBD1 (6 bases). The specimen was PBMCs. CDR3 amino acids: CANNGQYDFQNTEAFF. The CDR3 nucleotides are TGTGCCAACAACGGACAGTATGACTTTCAGAACACTGAAGCTTTCTTT.